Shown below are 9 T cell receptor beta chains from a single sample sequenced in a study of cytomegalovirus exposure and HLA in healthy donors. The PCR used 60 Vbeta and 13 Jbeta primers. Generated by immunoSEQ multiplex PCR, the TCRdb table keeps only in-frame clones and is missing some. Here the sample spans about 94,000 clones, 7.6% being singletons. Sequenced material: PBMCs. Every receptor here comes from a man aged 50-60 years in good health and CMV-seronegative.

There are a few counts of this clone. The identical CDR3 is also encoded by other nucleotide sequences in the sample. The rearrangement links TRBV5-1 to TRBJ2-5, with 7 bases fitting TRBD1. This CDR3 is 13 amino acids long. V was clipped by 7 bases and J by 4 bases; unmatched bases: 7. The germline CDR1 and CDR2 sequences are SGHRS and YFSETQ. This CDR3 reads CASHRGMGETQYF. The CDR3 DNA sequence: TGCGCCAGCCACAGGGGAATGGGAGAGACCCAGTACTTC. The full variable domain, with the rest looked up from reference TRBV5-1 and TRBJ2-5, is KAGVTQTPRYLIKTRGQQVTLSCSPISGHRSVSWYQQTPGQGLQFLFEYFSETQRNKGNFPGRFSGRQFSNSRSEMNVSTLELGDSALYLCASHRGMGETQYFGPGTRLLVL.

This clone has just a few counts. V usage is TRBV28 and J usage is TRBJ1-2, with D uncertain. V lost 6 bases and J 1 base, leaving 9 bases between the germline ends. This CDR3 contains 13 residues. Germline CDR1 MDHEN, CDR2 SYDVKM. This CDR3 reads CASRLRVNYGYTF. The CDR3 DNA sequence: TGTGCCAGCAGACTGCGGGTTAACTATGGCTACACCTTC.

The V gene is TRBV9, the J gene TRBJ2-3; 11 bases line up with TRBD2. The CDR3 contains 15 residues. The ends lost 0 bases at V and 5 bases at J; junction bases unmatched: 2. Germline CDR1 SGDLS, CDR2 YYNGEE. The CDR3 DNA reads TGTGCCAGCAGCGTAGATGGGACTAGCGGAGATACGCAGTATTTT. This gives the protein CASSVDGTSGDTQYF.

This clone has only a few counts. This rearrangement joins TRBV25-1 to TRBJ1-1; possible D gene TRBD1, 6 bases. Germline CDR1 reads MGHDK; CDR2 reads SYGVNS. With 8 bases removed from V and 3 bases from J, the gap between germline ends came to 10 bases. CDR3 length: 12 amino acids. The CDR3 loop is CASLGGDTEAFF. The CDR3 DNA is TGTGCCAGCCTAGGGGGGGACACTGAAGCTTTCTTT.

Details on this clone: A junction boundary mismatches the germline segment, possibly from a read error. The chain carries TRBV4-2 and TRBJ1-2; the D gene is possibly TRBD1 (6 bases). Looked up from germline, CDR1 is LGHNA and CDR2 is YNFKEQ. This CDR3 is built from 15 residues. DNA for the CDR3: TGTGCCAGCAGCCAAGATCTACAGGGAATCGTCGGCTACTCCTTC. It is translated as CASSQDLQGIVGYSF.

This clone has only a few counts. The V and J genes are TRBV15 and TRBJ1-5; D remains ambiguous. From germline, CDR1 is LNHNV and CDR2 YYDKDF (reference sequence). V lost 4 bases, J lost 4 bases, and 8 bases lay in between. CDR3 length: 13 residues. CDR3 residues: CATSIHWNQPQHF. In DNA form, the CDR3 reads TGTGCCACCAGCATACATTGGAATCAGCCCCAGCATTTT.

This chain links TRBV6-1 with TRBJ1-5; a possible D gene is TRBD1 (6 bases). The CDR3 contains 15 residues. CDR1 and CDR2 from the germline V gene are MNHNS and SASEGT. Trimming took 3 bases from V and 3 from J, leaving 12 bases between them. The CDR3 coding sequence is TGTGCCAGCAGTGAGCAGGGGCCCCTCAATCAGCCCCAGCATTTT. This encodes CASSEQGPLNQPQHF.

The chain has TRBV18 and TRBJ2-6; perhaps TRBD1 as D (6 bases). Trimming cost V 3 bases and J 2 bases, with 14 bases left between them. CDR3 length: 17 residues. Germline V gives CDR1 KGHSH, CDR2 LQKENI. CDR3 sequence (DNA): TGTGCCAGCTCACCGTTACAGGGAGTGGCTGGGGCCAACGTCCTGACTTTC. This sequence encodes CASSPLQGVAGANVLTF.

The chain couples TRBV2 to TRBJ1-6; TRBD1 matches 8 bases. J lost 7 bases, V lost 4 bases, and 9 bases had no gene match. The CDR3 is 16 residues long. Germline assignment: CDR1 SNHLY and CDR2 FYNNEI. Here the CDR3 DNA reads TGTGCCAGCAGTGGACAGGGGAACGTTGCAAATTCACCCCTCCACTTT. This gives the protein CASSGQGNVANSPLHF. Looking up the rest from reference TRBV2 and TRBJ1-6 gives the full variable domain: EPEVTQTPSHQVTQMGQEVILRCVPISNHLYFYWYRQILGQKVEFLVSFYNNEISEKSEIFDDQFSVERPDGSNFTLKIRSTKLEDSAMYFCASSGQGNVANSPLHFGNGTRLTVT.